Listed below are T cell receptor beta chains from one sample, sequenced in a study of blood T cell repertoires in COVID-19. Sequenced by immunoSEQ multiplex PCR; TCRdb stores in-frame clones only, minus some. This sample yields about 260,000 clones, of which 85% to 90% are seen a single time; approximately 4% belongs to the top ten. The sample consisted of PBMCs or T cells enriched from blood (not recorded which). These receptor sequences come from a woman aged 25 to 39 with acute COVID-19. CDR3s leave out the opening cysteine and the closing phenylalanine or tryptophan. The order of the fields is V gene, J gene, CDR3 protein.

TRBV28	TRBJ2-2	ASSSYALAVGELF
TRBV6-2/TRBV6-3	TRBJ1-5	ASSLTRLVGQPQH
TRBV3-1/TRBV3-2	TRBJ1-1	ASSPDRGTEAF
TRBV28	TRBJ1-1	ASRLGVMNTEAF
TRBV4-1	TRBJ2-2	ASSKVAGGINTGELF
TRBV10-3	TRBJ1-6	AISDGTGLFSPLH
TRBV5-4	TRBJ2-1	ASSLSAGGRGSYNEQF
TRBV5-1	TRBJ2-3	ASSFQGRDTDTQY
TRBV6-5	TRBJ1-2	ASSDRGEGYT
TRBV5-6	TRBJ2-3	ASSLRLRRDTQY
TRBV2	TRBJ2-5	ASRDILTQY
TRBV4-1	TRBJ1-5	ATADRENQPQH
TRBV7-9	TRBJ1-1	ASSSRGGVPAEAF
TRBV24-1	TRBJ2-2	ATSDSIGQGPDTDTGELF
TRBV19	TRBJ1-1	ASSWRVGVNTEAF
TRBV10-3	TRBJ2-1	AITQTSSYNEQF
TRBV7-9	TRBJ2-2	ASSSPGLAGVEELF
TRBV28	TRBJ2-7	ASRTRGIYRASYEQY
TRBV25-1	TRBJ1-2	ASSAGGAEGYT
TRBV7-8	TRBJ2-3	ASSLFASGSPDTQY
TRBV29-1	TRBJ1-1	SVEKIIDTEAF
TRBV24-1	TRBJ2-1	ATSDLASGSRNEQF
TRBV2	TRBJ2-3	ASRLGQVSTDTQY
TRBV6-5	TRBJ1-2	ASDDFGNYGYT
TRBV19	TRBJ1-2	ASSIAGLNYGYT
TRBV4-1	TRBJ2-1	ASSHRSYNEQF
TRBV19	TRBJ2-7	ASSIMDSGSYEQY
TRBV4-1	TRBJ1-4	ASSQAFEKLF
TRBV12-5	TRBJ2-1	ASGLSSGRFDEQF
TRBV7-2	TRBJ2-3	ASSLATGTDTQY
TRBV10-1	TRBJ2-1	ASSEPAGLAGKYNEQF